The 27 T cell receptor beta chains below all came from one sample that was sequenced in a study of stem cell transplantation in POMP-related autoinflammatory disease. The table came from immunoSEQ multiplex PCR; TCRdb's copy has only in-frame clones and leaves some out. Altogether some 31,000 clones are present, approximately 86% being singletons, with the ten largest covering 0.55% to 0.9%. The input for sequencing was CD4+ T cells from PBMCs, taken before stem cell transplantation. All receptors derive from a human donor with POMP-related autoinflammation and immune dysregulation (PRAID).

The chain couples TRBV5-4 to TRBJ2-1; D is ambiguous. CDR1 is SGHNT, CDR2 YYREEE, per germline (reference sequence). V dropped 0 bases and J dropped 4 bases, with 8 bases sitting between them. The CDR3 length is 14 residues. The CDR3 DNA sequence: TGTGCCAGCAGCTTGGATCCGGATTACAATGAGCAGTTCTTC. It translates to CASSLDPDYNEQFF.

The rearrangement links TRBV5-1 to TRBJ1-1; D remains ambiguous. The germline V gene encodes CDR1 SGHRS and CDR2 YFSETQ. Trimming stripped 0 bases from V and 4 bases from J, with 13 bases between. CDR3 length: 15 amino acids. The CDR3 reads CASSLERVESTEAFF. For the CDR3, the DNA is TGCGCCAGCAGCTTGGAGAGGGTGGAGAGCACTGAAGCTTTCTTT.

The V and J genes are TRBV18 and TRBJ2-7; 9 bases map to TRBD2. V shed 4 bases and J 0 bases; nucleotides not matched to a gene: 7. Germline lookup yields CDR1 KGHSH and CDR2 LQKENI. The CDR3 is 16 residues long. The CDR3 sequence: CASSQPWTSVSYEQYF. CDR3 coding DNA: TGTGCCAGCTCACAACCCTGGACTAGCGTCTCCTACGAGCAGTACTTC.

The chain employs TRBV19 and TRBJ1-6; unclear D gene. Trimming took off 1 base at V and 7 bases at J, with 8 bases between the two ends. Germline V CDR1 and CDR2: LNHDA, SQIVND (reference sequence). The CDR3 has 14 amino acids. The CDR3: CASSIAPRNSPLHF. The CDR3 nucleotides are TGTGCCAGTAGTATAGCCCCTCGGAATTCACCCCTCCACTTT.

The gene calls are TRBV7-8 and TRBJ2-1, with D perhaps matching TRBD1 or TRBD2 (5 bases each). The CDR3 extends over 14 amino acids. Germline V gene data show CDR1 as SGHVS and CDR2 as FQNEAQ. Trimming pared 1 base from V and 10 bases from J, leaving 14 bases between. CDR3 bases: TGTGCCAGCAGCTTAGAGGGACCATTCAGGGAGCAGTTCTTC. Translation gives CASSLEGPFREQFF.

The gene calls are TRBV6-6 and TRBJ1-2; 8 nucleotides match TRBD1. The CDR3 runs 14 residues. Trimming cost V 6 bases and J 3 bases; bases outside gene matches: 6. The germline V gene encodes CDR1 MNHNY and CDR2 SVGAGI (reference sequence). The CDR3 DNA is TGTGCCAGCAGACAGACAGGGGAGGACTATGGCTACACCTTC. It encodes CASRQTGEDYGYTF.

This chain uses TRBV6-9 with TRBJ2-1; the D gene is possibly TRBD2 (6 bases). Germline assignment: CDR1 MNHGY and CDR2 SVAAGI. V was shortened by 2 bases and J by 5 bases, with 13 bases between the two germline ends. The CDR3 is 15 residues long. The CDR3 spells CASSYGPAGNNEQFF. CDR3 sequence (DNA): TGTGCCAGCAGTTATGGGCCTGCGGGAAACAATGAGCAGTTCTTC.

This sequence joins TRBV6-5 and TRBJ2-7, with a possible D match to TRBD1 (6 bases). CDR3 length: 14 residues. Germline V lookup: CDR1 MNHEY, CDR2 SVGAGI. V was pared by 7 bases and J by 5 bases, with 18 bases between. CDR3 protein: CASTDQQGRNEQYF. The CDR3 nucleotides are TGTGCCAGCACCGATCAACAGGGAAGGAACGAGCAGTACTTC.

The chain uses TRBV18 and TRBJ2-7; no firm D call. With 2 bases removed from V and 0 bases from J, the gap between germline ends came to 11 bases. CDR3 size: 15 residues. Germline V gene lookup returns CDR1 KGHSH and CDR2 LQKENI. CDR3 sequence reads: CASSPGEATSYEQYF. CDR3 nucleotides: TGTGCCAGCTCACCAGGGGAAGCTACCTCCTACGAGCAGTACTTC.

This clone has more than one count but fewer than ten. This chain links TRBV19 with TRBJ2-2, with a weak D call TRBD1 (5 bases). There are 12 residues in the CDR3. From germline, CDR1 is LNHDA and CDR2 SQIVND (reference sequence). Trimming stripped 7 bases from V and 4 bases from J, with 7 bases between. The CDR3 region is CASTGATGELFF. The CDR3 region has the DNA TGTGCCAGTACTGGGGCCACCGGGGAGCTGTTTTTT.

The rearrangement joins TRBV28 to TRBJ1-5, with D perhaps matching TRBD1 (5 bases). With 2 bases removed from V and 6 bases from J, the gap between germline ends came to 11 bases. The V gene's germline CDR1 is MDHEN and CDR2 SYDVKM. This CDR3 region has 14 residues. The CDR3 coding sequence is TGTGCCAGCAGTTTACGGCAGGGAGGTCAGCCCCAGCATTTT. Translated: CASSLRQGGQPQHF.

The chain uses TRBV5-1 and TRBJ2-5; D perhaps matches TRBD1 (5 bases). This CDR3 is built from 16 residues. The germline V gene has CDR1 SGHRS and CDR2 YFSETQ. The V end lost 3 bases, the J end lost 2 bases, and 17 bases lay between the germline ends. The chain's CDR3 is CASSSGRAKNQETQYF. CDR3 coding DNA: TGCGCCAGCAGCTCGGGCAGGGCCAAAAATCAAGAGACCCAGTACTTC.

This clone was detected once. The CDR3 sequence: CASSHRTSPYNEQFF. Written as DNA, the CDR3 is TGCGCCAGCAGCCACCGGACAAGTCCCTACAATGAGCAGTTCTTC. The chain joins TRBV4-1 to TRBJ2-1; possible D gene TRBD1, 5 bases. This CDR3 is 15 amino acids long. Trimming pared 3 bases from V and 2 bases from J, leaving 11 bases between. CDR1 and CDR2 from the germline V gene are MGHRA and YSYEKL.

This chain uses TRBV11-2 with TRBJ2-1; 11 bases line up with TRBD1. The CDR3 is made up of 16 amino acids. Germline loops: CDR1 SGHAT, CDR2 FQNNGV. V lost 5 bases and J lost 7; bases outside the gene matches: 10. The CDR3 region has the DNA TGTGCCAGCAGCCCCCAAGGACAGGGGGCGACGAATGAGCAGTTCTTC. As protein: CASSPQGQGATNEQFF.

V is TRBV28 and J is TRBJ1-2; D is unresolved. The CDR3 contains 11 residues. The V gene lost 1 base and the J gene lost 8 bases, with 5 bases spanning the gap. Germline lookup yields CDR1 MDHEN and CDR2 SYDVKM. CDR3 bases: TGTGCCAGCAGTTTATCTGTCGGCTACACCTTC. Protein product: CASSLSVGYTF.

This chain links TRBV7-9 with TRBJ2-7; TRBD2 matches at 14 bases. This CDR3 has 19 residues. From germline, CDR1 is SEHNR and CDR2 FQNEAQ (reference sequence). With 4 bases clipped from V and 4 bases from J, the junction kept 15 bases outside the gene matches. CDR3 sequence (DNA): TGTGCCAGCAGCTCGATTCCCCTGGGACTAGCGGGGGTCCGTTACGAGCAGTACTTC. Its translation is CASSSIPLGLAGVRYEQYF. The full variable domain, rest sourced from reference TRBV7-9 and TRBJ2-7, is DTGVSQNPRHKITKRGQNVTFRCDPISEHNRLYWYRQTLGQGPEFLTYFQNEAQLEKSRLLSDRFSAERPKGSFSTLEIQRTEQGDSAMYLCASSSIPLGLAGVRYEQYFGPGTRLTVT.

The count of this clone is one. The chain combines TRBV28 with TRBJ1-4; D is possibly TRBD1 (5 bases). Germline-derived CDR1 and CDR2 are MDHEN and SYDVKM. The CDR3 extends over 15 amino acids. V was cut by 5 bases and J by 8 bases, with 18 bases left in between. CDR3: CASSPPGRGKEKLFF. The CDR3 region has the DNA TGTGCCAGCAGTCCGCCGGGAAGGGGAAAGGAAAAACTGTTTTTT.

The V and J genes are TRBV19 and TRBJ2-5; tentatively, D is TRBD1 or TRBD2 (5 bases each). Germline V gene data show CDR1 as LNHDA and CDR2 as SQIVND (reference sequence). The ends were cut back, 4 bases at V and 2 bases at J, with 14 bases in the middle. The CDR3 is made up of 15 amino acids. CDR3 amino acids: CASSRGRKLQETQYF. The CDR3 bases are TGTGCCAGTAGTAGGGGACGGAAACTACAAGAGACCCAGTACTTC. The full variable domain, in which reference TRBV19 and TRBJ2-5 provide the parts outside the CDR3, is DGGITQSPKYLFRKEGQNVTLSCEQNLNHDAMYWYRQDPGQGLRLIYYSQIVNDFQKGDIAEGYSVSREKKESFPLTVTSAQKNPTAFYLCASSRGRKLQETQYFGPGTRLLVL.

The chain combines TRBV10-3 with TRBJ1-5; D might be TRBD1 (5 bases). The V end lost 3 bases, the J end lost 5 bases, and 14 bases lay between the germline ends. Germline-derived CDR1 and CDR2 are ENHRY and SYGVKD. The CDR3 is made up of 15 amino acids. The chain's CDR3 is CAISEGTVPDQPQHF. As DNA, the CDR3 is TGTGCCATCAGTGAAGGGACGGTTCCGGATCAGCCCCAGCATTTT.

This clone showed up just once. The gene calls are TRBV5-1 and TRBJ1-2; no definite D call. Germline lookup yields CDR1 SGHRS and CDR2 YFSETQ. This CDR3 region has 15 residues. V was clipped by 7 bases and J by 4 bases, with 20 bases between them. Written as DNA, the CDR3 is TGCGCCAGCTACGACACCGCCGCGGAGAGCTATGGCTACACCTTC. This translates into CASYDTAAESYGYTF.

In nucleotides, the CDR3 is TGTGCCAGCAGTAACCGCCGGACTAGCGGACGCACAGATACGCAGTATTTT. This encodes CASSNRRTSGRTDTQYF. The genes are TRBV27 and TRBJ2-3; 10 nucleotides line up with TRBD2. The CDR3 is 17 amino acids. V gave up 5 bases and J gave up 1 base; unmatched junction bases: 9. Germline V gene sequence: CDR1 MNHEY, CDR2 SMNVEV (reference sequence).

This chain connects TRBV2 to TRBJ2-5; TRBD2 matches at 11 bases. This CDR3 region has 15 residues. CDR1 is SNHLY and CDR2 is FYNNEI in the germline V gene. The junction had 10 bases not matched to a gene; V was cut back by 7 bases and J by 6 bases. The CDR3 is CASKSVTSGGQTQYF. CDR3 sequence (DNA): TGTGCCAGCAAAAGTGTAACTAGCGGGGGTCAGACCCAGTACTTC.

The CDR3 DNA sequence: TGTGCCAGCAGTGAAACGGGGGCTAATGAAAAACTGTTTTTT. Encoded protein: CASSETGANEKLFF. The rearrangement joins TRBV2 to TRBJ1-4, with D perhaps matching TRBD1 (5 bases). Germline V gene data show CDR1 as SNHLY and CDR2 as FYNNEI. V was shortened by 2 bases and J by 3 bases, with 7 bases between the two germline ends. The CDR3 extends over 14 amino acids.

This clone has more than one count but fewer than ten. The chain joins TRBV9 to TRBJ1-4, with no clear D. CDR1 SGDLS and CDR2 YYNGEE come from the germline V gene. V dropped 0 bases and J dropped 8 bases, with 14 bases sitting between them. The CDR3 has 15 amino acids. CDR3 nucleotide sequence: TGTGCCAGCAGCGTAGACGGGGAGTTGAGGGAAAAACTGTTTTTT. Protein: CASSVDGELREKLFF. The variable domain in full, completed from reference TRBV9 and TRBJ1-4, reads DSGVTQTPKHLITATGQRVTLRCSPRSGDLSVYWYQQSLDQGLQFLIQYYNGEERAKGNILERFSAQQFPDLHSELNLSSLELGDSALYFCASSVDGELREKLFFGSGTQLSVL.

The chain carries TRBV5-4 and TRBJ2-3; 7 bases are a match to TRBD2. V was clipped by 0 bases and J by 5 bases; unmatched bases: 15. The germline V gene encodes CDR1 SGHNT and CDR2 YYREEE (reference sequence). CDR3 length equals 18 residues. CDR3 bases: TGTGCCAGCAGCTTGGGCCCCTCTCTAGCGGACCCCCGAGATACGCAGTATTTT. It translates to CASSLGPSLADPRDTQYF.

The chain links TRBV11-2 to TRBJ2-5; 11 bases match TRBD2. Trimming removed 5 bases from V and 5 bases from J; junction bases left unmatched: 7. Germline V gives CDR1 SGHAT, CDR2 FQNNGV. The CDR3 is 15 amino acids. CDR3 in DNA: TGTGCCAGCAGCCGGACCCCTAGCGGGAGGGAGACCCAGTACTTC. It encodes CASSRTPSGRETQYF.

The genes are TRBV6-5 and TRBJ2-7; 7 nucleotides line up with TRBD2. V gave up 8 bases and J gave up 4 bases; unmatched junction bases: 11. Germline values: CDR1 MNHEY, CDR2 SVGAGI. The CDR3 spans 14 residues. The CDR3 sequence: CASSLGREGYEQYF. The DNA for the CDR3 is TGTGCCAGCTCCTTGGGAAGGGAGGGATACGAGCAGTACTTC.